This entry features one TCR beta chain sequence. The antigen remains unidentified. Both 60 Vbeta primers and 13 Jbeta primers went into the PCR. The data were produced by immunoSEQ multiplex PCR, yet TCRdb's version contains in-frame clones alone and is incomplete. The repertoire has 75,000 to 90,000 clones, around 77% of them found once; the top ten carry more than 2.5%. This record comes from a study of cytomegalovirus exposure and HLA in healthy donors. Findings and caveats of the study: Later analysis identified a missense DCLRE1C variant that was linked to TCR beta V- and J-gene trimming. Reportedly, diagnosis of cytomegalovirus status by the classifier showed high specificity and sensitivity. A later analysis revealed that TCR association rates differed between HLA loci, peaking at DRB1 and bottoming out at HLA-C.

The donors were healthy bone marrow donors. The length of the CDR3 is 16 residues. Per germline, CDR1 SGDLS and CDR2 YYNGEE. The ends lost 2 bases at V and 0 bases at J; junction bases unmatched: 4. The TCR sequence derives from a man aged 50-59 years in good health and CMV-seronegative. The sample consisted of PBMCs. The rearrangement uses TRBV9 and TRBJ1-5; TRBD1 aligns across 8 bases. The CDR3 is CASSVGTGVSNQPQHF. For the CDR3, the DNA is TGTGCCAGCAGCGTGGGGACAGGAGTTAGCAATCAGCCCCAGCATTTT.